The 10 T cell receptor beta chains reported below all come from one sample, sequenced in a study of patients and donors after allogeneic stem cell transplantation. One entry per CDR3 protein, called by TCRdb with MiXCR from the RT-PCR reads. This sample has about 960,000 distinct CDR3 sequences; more than 15% occur once, and the top ten carry 6%. The sample comprised blood, either unsorted or a sorted T cell fraction (not recorded which). Receptors originate from a human donor who was either an allogeneic HSCT recipient or a stem cell or donor lymphocyte infusion donor (not recorded which). It is not recorded whose cells these are; they may come from a transplant donor.

This sequence joins TRBV4-3 and TRBJ2-7, with D perhaps matching TRBD1 (5 bases). Germline loops: CDR1 LGHNA, CDR2 YSLEER. V lost 0 bases, J lost 6 bases, and 9 bases lay in between. The CDR3 consists of 13 residues. CDR3 sequence (DNA): TGCGCCAGCAGCCAAGACAGGGTCCTCGAGCAGTACTTC. It encodes CASSQDRVLEQYF.

The V gene is TRBV6-1, the J gene TRBJ1-1; 7 bases agree with TRBD1. Germline V CDR1 and CDR2: MNHNS, SASEGT. The CDR3 totals 14 residues. J lost 10 bases, V lost 7 bases, and 15 bases had no gene match. The CDR3 protein is CASIRGGTVGRAFF. For the CDR3, the DNA is TGTGCCAGCATTAGGGGGGGGACAGTCGGGAGAGCTTTCTTT.

This clonotype has a handful of counts. V usage is TRBV20-1 and J usage is TRBJ2-7, with D perhaps TRBD2 (6 bases). Germline CDR1 reads DFQATT; CDR2 reads SNEGSKA (reference sequence). Trimming removed 6 bases at V and 0 bases at J, with 15 bases between. There are 14 residues in the CDR3. The CDR3 bases are TGCAGTGCCGACGCCCGGGACTCCTCCTACGAGCAGTACTTC. As protein: CSADARDSSYEQYF.

This clonotype has more than one count but fewer than ten. The chain recombines TRBV5-5 with TRBJ2-7; D is ambiguous. Germline values: CDR1 SGHKS, CDR2 YYEKEE (reference sequence). CDR3 length equals 14 residues. V was shortened by 1 base and J by 6 bases, with 14 bases between the two germline ends. The CDR3 spells CASSLSRSWGEQYF. In nucleotides, the CDR3 is TGTGCCAGCAGCTTGAGCAGGAGCTGGGGCGAGCAGTACTTC.

This chain connects TRBV11-1 to TRBJ2-1; TRBD2 aligns across 9 bases. Germline CDR1 SGHAT, CDR2 FQDESV (reference sequence). The CDR3 consists of 16 residues. Trimming removed 4 bases from V and 4 bases from J; junction bases left unmatched: 8. The CDR3 nucleotides read TGTGCCAGCAGCTCGCGATATAGCGGGAGTTACAATGAGCAGTTCTTC. Translating gives CASSSRYSGSYNEQFF.

This clonotype was seen ten or more times. V is TRBV15 and J is TRBJ2-7; D is unclear. V was trimmed by 0 bases and J by 8 bases, leaving 11 bases between them. The CDR3 is 13 residues long. Germline loops: CDR1 LNHNV, CDR2 YYDKDF (reference sequence). Written as DNA, the CDR3 is TGTGCCACCAGCAGAGACGGACGATACAAGCAGTACTTC. Translation: CATSRDGRYKQYF.

This clonotype has a count of ten or more. Here the CDR3 DNA reads TGCAGCGTTCTAAGAGGAACAGGGGATGGCTACACCTTC. Its protein product is CSVLRGTGDGYTF. V gene TRBV29-1 combines with J gene TRBJ1-2, with 7 positions matching TRBD1. CDR3 length: 13 residues. Per the germline V gene, CDR1 is SQVTM and CDR2 is ANQGSEA. After removal of 5 bases from V and 6 bases from J, the junction contained 9 bases not matched to a gene.

The chain uses TRBV20-1 and TRBJ2-5; 7 bases align to TRBD1. CDR3 length: 12 residues. Germline V lookup: CDR1 DFQATT, CDR2 SNEGSKA (reference sequence). V was clipped by 4 bases and J by 2 bases; unmatched bases: 1. The CDR3 region has the DNA TGCAGTGCTATCAGGGGGCAAGAGACCCAGTACTTC. It codes for CSAIRGQETQYF.

V gene TRBV5-1 combines with J gene TRBJ2-1; D is unclear. This CDR3 is 17 amino acids long. Germline values: CDR1 SGHRS, CDR2 YFSETQ. V lost 0 bases, J lost 4 bases, and 17 bases lay in between. DNA for the CDR3: TGCGCCAGCAGCTTGGTATCGCCCTTAACCTCTTACAATGAGCAGTTCTTC. Its translation: CASSLVSPLTSYNEQFF. The complete variable domain, with remaining parts taken from reference TRBV5-1 and TRBJ2-1, reads KAGVTQTPRYLIKTRGQQVTLSCSPISGHRSVSWYQQTPGQGLQFLFEYFSETQRNKGNFPGRFSGRQFSNSRSEMNVSTLELGDSALYLCASSLVSPLTSYNEQFFGPGTRLTVL.

The J gene is TRBJ2-3, the V gene TRBV20-1, with TRBD2 identical over 13 bases. Germline V lookup: CDR1 DFQATT, CDR2 SNEGSKA (reference sequence). Unmatched junction bases numbered 9, after V lost 0 bases and J lost 6 bases. This CDR3 contains 17 residues. CDR3 coding DNA: TGCAGTGCTAGAGATATCGCACTAGCGGGGGGGCCGGATACGCAGTATTTT. Residues: CSARDIALAGGPDTQYF.